This passage covers 2 T cell receptor beta chains from one sample sequenced in a study of response to subunit inactivated influenza vaccine. Each CDR3 protein is one row after TCRdb ran MiXCR on the RT-PCR reads. The table lists around 570,000 distinct CDR3 sequences, 7.6% of them singletons, with under 15% in the top ten. Sequenced here: PBMCs from blood, sampled about 23 months after vaccination. These receptors all stem from a man aged 45 to 75 who received an inactivated influenza vaccine.

In its sample, this clonotype was seen many times. The gene calls are TRBV7-2 and TRBJ2-2; possibly TRBD1 for D (6 bases). The germline V gene has CDR1 SGHTA and CDR2 FQGNSA. There are 14 residues in the CDR3. V lost 1 base and J 4 bases, leaving 7 bases between the germline ends. CDR3 nucleotide sequence: TGTGCCAGCAGCTTAGGACAGGTCACCGGGGAGCTGTTTTTT. Amino acids: CASSLGQVTGELFF.

This clonotype has at least ten counts. The chain carries TRBV29-1 and TRBJ2-3, with D perhaps matching TRBD1 or TRBD2 (5 bases each). CDR3 length: 13 amino acids. V lost 4 bases and J lost 1, with 9 bases in between. CDR1 and CDR2 (germline): SQVTM, ANQGSEA. In DNA, the CDR3 is TGCAGCGTTGCCCGGGACGGCACAGATACGCAGTATTTT. It yields the protein CSVARDGTDTQYF.